This T cell receptor (beta chain) came from a study of blood T cell repertoires in COVID-19. Original processing notes: The assay estimated nucleated cells by amplifying reference gene primers. Sequencing used immunoSEQ multiplex PCR; TCRdb keeps in-frame clones, though not all of them. V and J calls and clone size follow that table, whereas D and trimming were derived from the DNA. The data show 65,000 to 85,000 clones, roughly 78% seen once. Sequenced: peripheral blood. This TCR came from a woman older than 75 with active or convalescent COVID-19.

CDR3 residues: CASKPSGTGDHTF. For the CDR3, the DNA is TGTGCCAGCAAGCCTTCCGGGACAGGGGACCACACCTTC. The J gene is TRBJ1-2, the V gene TRBV27, with 10 bases identical to TRBD1. Losses at the gene ends were 7 bases for V and 12 bases for J; bases not matched to a gene: 11. The CDR3 contains 13 residues. Per germline, CDR1 MNHEY and CDR2 SMNVEV (reference sequence).